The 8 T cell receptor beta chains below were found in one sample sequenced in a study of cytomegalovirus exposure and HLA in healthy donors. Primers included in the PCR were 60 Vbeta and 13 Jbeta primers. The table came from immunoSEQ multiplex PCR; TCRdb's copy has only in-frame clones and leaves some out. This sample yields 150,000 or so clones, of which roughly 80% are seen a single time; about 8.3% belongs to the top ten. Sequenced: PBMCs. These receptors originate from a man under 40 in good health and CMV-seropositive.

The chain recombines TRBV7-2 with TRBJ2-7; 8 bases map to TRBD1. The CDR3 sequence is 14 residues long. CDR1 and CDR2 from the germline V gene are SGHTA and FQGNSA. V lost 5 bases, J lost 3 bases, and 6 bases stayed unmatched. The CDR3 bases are TGTGCCAGCAGCCTAAGGGACAGGCACTACGAGCAGTACTTC. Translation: CASSLRDRHYEQYF. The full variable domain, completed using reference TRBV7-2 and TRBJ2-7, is GAGVSQSPSNKVTEKGKDVELRCDPISGHTALYWYRQSLGQGLEFLIYFQGNSAPDKSGLPSDRFSAERTGGSVSTLTIQRTQQEDSAVYLCASSLRDRHYEQYFGPGTRLTVT.

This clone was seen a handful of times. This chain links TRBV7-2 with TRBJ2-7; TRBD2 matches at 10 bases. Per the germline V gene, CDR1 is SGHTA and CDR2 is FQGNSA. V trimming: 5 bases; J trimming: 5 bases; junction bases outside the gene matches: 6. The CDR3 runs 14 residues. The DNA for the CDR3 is TGTGCCAGCAGCCTACTAGCGGGAAGACACGAGCAGTACTTC. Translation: CASSLLAGRHEQYF.

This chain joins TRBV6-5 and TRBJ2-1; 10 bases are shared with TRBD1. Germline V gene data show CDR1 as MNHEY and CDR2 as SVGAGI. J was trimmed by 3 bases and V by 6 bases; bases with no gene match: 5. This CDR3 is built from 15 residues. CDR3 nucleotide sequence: TGTGCCAGCAGCCTAGGACAGGGGGTCTACAATGAGCAGTTCTTC. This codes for CASSLGQGVYNEQFF.

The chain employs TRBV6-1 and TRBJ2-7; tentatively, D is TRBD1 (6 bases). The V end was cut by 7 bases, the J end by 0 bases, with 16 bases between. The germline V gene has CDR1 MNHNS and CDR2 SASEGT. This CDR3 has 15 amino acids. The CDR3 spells CASTIADRSSYEQYF. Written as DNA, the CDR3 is TGTGCCAGCACAATAGCAGACAGGAGCTCCTACGAGCAGTACTTC.

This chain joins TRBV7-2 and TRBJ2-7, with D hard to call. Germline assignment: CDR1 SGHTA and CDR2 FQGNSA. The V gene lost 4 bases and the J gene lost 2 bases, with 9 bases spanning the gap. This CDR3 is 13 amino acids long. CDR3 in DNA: TGTGCCAGCAGCTCCTATCAAACCTACGAGCAGTACTTC. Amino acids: CASSSYQTYEQYF.

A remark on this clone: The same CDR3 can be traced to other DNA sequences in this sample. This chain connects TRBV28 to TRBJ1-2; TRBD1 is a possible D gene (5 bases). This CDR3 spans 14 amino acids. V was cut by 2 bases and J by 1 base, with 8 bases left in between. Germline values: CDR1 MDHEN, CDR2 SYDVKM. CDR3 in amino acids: CASSLDQGNYGYTF. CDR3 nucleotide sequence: TGTGCCAGCAGTTTAGACCAGGGTAACTATGGCTACACCTTC.

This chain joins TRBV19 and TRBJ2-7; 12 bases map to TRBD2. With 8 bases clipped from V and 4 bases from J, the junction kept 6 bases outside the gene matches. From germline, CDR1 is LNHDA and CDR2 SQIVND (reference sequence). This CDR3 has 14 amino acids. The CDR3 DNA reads TGTGCCAGTTCCCTAGCGGGGGGGCGGTACGAGCAGTACTTC. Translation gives CASSLAGGRYEQYF.

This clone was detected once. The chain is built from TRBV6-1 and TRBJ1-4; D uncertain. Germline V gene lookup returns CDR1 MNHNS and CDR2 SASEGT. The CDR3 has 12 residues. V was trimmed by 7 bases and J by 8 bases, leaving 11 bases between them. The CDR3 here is CASTVAREKLFF. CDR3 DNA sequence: TGTGCCAGCACCGTCGCCAGGGAAAAACTGTTTTTT.